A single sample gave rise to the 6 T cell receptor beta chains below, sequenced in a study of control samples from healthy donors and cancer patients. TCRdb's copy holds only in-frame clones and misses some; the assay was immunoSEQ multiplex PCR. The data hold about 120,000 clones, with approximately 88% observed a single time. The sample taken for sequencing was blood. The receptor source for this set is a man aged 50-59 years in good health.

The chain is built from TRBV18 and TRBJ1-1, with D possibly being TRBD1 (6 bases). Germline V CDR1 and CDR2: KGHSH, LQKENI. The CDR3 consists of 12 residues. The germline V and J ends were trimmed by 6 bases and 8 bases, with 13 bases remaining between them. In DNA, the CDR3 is TGTGCCAGCTCCTCATCGGGGGCCGAAGCTTTCTTT. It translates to CASSSSGAEAFF.

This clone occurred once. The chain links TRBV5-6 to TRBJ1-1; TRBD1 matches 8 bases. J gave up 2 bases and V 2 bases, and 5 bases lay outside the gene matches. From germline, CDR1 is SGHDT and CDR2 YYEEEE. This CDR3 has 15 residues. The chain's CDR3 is CASSFQGALNTEAFF. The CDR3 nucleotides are TGTGCCAGCAGCTTCCAGGGGGCACTTAACACTGAAGCTTTCTTT. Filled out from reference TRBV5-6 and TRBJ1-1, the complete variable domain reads DAGVTQSPTHLIKTRGQQVTLRCSPKSGHDTVSWYQQALGQGPQFIFQYYEEEERQRGNFPDRFSGHQFPNYSSELNVNALLLGDSALYLCASSFQGALNTEAFFGQGTRLTVV.

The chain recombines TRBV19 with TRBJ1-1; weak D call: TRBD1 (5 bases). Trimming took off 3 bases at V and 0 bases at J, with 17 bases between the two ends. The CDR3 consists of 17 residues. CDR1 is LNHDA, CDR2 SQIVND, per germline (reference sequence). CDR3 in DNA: TGTGCCAGTAGTATGGGATTAATGAGGGGTTTGAACACTGAAGCTTTCTTT. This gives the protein CASSMGLMRGLNTEAFF. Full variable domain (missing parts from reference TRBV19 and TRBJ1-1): DGGITQSPKYLFRKEGQNVTLSCEQNLNHDAMYWYRQDPGQGLRLIYYSQIVNDFQKGDIAEGYSVSREKKESFPLTVTSAQKNPTAFYLCASSMGLMRGLNTEAFFGQGTRLTVV.

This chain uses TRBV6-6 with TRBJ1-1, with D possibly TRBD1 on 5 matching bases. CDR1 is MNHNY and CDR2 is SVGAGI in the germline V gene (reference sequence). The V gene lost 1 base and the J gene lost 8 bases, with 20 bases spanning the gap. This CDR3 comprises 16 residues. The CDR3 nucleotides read TGTGCCAGCAGTTACTTACCCGGGACGGCTACTCCCGAAGCTTTCTTT. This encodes CASSYLPGTATPEAFF.

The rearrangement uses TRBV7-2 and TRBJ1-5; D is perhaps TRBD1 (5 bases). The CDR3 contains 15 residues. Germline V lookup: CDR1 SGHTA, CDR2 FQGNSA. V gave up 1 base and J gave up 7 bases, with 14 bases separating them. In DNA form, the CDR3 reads TGTGCCAGCAGCTTAGTAATCCAGGGAGGACAGCCCCAGCATTTT. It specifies CASSLVIQGGQPQHF.

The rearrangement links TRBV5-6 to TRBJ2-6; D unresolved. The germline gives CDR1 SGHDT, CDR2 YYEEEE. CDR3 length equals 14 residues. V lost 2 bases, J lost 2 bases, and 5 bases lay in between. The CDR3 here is CASSFWTGANVLTF. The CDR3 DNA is TGTGCCAGCAGCTTCTGGACTGGGGCCAACGTCCTGACTTTC.